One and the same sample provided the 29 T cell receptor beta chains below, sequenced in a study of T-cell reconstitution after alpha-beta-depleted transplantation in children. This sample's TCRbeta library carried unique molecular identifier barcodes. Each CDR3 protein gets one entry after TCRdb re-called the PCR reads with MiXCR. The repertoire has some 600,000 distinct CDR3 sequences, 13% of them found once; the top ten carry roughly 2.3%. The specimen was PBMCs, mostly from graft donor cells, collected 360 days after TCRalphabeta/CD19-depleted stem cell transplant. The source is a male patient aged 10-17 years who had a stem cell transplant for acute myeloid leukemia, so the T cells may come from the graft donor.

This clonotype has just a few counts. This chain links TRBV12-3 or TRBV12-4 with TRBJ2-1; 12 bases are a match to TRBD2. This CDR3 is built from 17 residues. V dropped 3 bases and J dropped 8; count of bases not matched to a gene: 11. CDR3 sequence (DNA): TGTGCCAGCAGTTTCCTAGCGGGAGGGCCCTCGTCCTATGAGCAGTTCTTC. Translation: CASSFLAGGPSSYEQFF.

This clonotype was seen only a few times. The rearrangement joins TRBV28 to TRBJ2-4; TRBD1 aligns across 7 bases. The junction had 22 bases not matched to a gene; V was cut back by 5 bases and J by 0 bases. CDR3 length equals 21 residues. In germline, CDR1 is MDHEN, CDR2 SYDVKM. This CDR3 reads CASSLHLPDRFSLIAKNIQYF. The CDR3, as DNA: TGTGCCAGCAGTCTCCACCTCCCGGACAGGTTCAGTCTCATAGCCAAAAACATTCAGTACTTC.

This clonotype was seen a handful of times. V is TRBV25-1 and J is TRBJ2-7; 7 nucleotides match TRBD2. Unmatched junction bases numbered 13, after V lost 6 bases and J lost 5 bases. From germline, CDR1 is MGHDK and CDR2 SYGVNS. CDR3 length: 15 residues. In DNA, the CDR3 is TGTGCCAGCAGAAGAAGCGGGGTAGCGGTCGACGAGCAGTACTTC. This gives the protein CASRRSGVAVDEQYF.

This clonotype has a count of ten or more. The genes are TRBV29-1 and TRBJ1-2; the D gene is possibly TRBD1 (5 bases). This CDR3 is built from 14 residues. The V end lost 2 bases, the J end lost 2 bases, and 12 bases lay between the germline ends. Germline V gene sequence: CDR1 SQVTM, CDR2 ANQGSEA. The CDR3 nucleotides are TGCAGCGTTGAACGTCGGGGGAGGAACTATGGCTACACCTTC. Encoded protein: CSVERRGRNYGYTF.

CDR3 DNA sequence: TGCAGTGCTAGAGGCTTTTCGTCTAGCTCCTACGAGCAGTACTTC. Translation: CSARGFSSSSYEQYF. This sequence joins TRBV20-1 and TRBJ2-7, with D uncertain. The CDR3 is 15 amino acids. Germline V lookup: CDR1 DFQATT, CDR2 SNEGSKA (reference sequence). The V gene lost 1 base and the J gene lost 0 bases, with 13 bases spanning the gap.

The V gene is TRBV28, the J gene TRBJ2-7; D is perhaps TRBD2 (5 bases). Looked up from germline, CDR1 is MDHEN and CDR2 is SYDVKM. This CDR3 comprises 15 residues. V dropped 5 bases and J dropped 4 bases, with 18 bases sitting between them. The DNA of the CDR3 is TGTGCCAGCAGTCCGGACTCTGTACCCTTTTACGAGCAGTACTTC. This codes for CASSPDSVPFYEQYF.

The CDR3 DNA reads TGTGCCAGCAGCCCCGCAAACGACAATGAGCAGTTCTTC. Amino acid sequence: CASSPANDNEQFF. J is TRBJ2-1 and V is TRBV5-6, with D uncertain. The CDR3 consists of 13 residues. V dropped 4 bases and J dropped 5 bases, with 10 bases sitting between them. Germline assignment: CDR1 SGHDT and CDR2 YYEEEE.

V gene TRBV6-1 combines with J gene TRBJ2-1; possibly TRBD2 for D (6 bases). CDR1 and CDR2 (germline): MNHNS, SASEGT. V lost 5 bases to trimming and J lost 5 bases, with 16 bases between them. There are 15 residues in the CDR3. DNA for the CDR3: TGTGCCAGCAGTCAGATGGAGGGCCCCCACAATGAGCAGTTCTTC. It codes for CASSQMEGPHNEQFF.

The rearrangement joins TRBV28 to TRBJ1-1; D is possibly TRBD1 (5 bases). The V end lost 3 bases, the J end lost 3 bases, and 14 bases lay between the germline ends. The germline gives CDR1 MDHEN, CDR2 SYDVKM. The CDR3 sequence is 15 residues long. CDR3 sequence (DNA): TGTGCCAGCAGTTTGGGATGGACAAGGGACACTGAAGCTTTCTTT. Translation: CASSLGWTRDTEAFF.

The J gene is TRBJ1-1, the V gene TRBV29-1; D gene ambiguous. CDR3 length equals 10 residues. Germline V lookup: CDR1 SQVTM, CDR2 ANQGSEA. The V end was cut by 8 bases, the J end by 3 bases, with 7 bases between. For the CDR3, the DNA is TGCAGCCTCAAGGACACTGAAGCTTTCTTT. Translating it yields CSLKDTEAFF.

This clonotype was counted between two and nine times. CDR3 sequence (DNA): TGCGCCAGCAGCTCCGACGGAATCTCCTACGAGCAGTACTTC. Its protein is CASSSDGISYEQYF. This sequence joins TRBV5-1 and TRBJ2-7; D remains ambiguous. The CDR3 has 14 amino acids. CDR1 SGHRS and CDR2 YFSETQ come from the germline V gene. V lost 3 bases, J lost 0 bases, and 10 bases lay in between.

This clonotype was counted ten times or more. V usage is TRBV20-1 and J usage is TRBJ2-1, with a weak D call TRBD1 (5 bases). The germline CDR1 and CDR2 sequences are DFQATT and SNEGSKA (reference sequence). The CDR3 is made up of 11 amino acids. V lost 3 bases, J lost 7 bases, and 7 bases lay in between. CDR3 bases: TGCAGTGCTAGTAGGGGTAATGAGCAGTTCTTC. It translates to CSASRGNEQFF.

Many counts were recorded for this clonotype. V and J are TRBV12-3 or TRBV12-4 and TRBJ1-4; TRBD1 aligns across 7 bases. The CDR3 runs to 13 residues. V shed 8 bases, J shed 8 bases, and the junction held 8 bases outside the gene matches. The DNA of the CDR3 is TGTGCCAGCCGCGACAGGGAGGGGGAAAAACTGTTTTTT. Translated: CASRDREGEKLFF.

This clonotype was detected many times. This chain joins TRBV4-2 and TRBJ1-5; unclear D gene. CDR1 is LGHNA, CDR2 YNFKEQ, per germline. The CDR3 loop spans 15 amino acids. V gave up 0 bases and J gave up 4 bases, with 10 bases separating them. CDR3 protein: CASSQEFGQNQPQHF. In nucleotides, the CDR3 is TGTGCCAGCAGCCAAGAGTTCGGTCAAAATCAGCCCCAGCATTTT.

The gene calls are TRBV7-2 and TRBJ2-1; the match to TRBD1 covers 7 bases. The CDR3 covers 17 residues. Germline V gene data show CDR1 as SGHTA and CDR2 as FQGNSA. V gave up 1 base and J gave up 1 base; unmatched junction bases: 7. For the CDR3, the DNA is TGTGCCAGCAGCTTAGGAGCAGGGGGACGGTCCTACAATGAGCAGTTCTTC. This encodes CASSLGAGGRSYNEQFF.

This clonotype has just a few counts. This chain's CDR3 is CASSLHISGSGTDTQYF. CDR3 in DNA: TGTGCCAGCAGCCTTCACATTAGCGGGAGTGGGACAGATACGCAGTATTTT. The chain has TRBV7-6 and TRBJ2-3; 9 bases are a match to TRBD2. Trimming took 5 bases from V and 3 from J; bases not matched to a gene: 12. The CDR3 contains 17 residues. The germline CDR1 and CDR2 sequences are SGHVS and FNYEAQ.

In DNA form, the CDR3 reads TGTGCCAGCAGTTTACTAGCGGGAGAGGGGACCGGGGAGCTGTTTTTT. Protein sequence: CASSLLAGEGTGELFF. V gene TRBV27 combines with J gene TRBJ2-2; 10 positions agree with TRBD2. V dropped 2 bases and J dropped 5; count of bases not matched to a gene: 5. Germline CDR1 is MNHEY and CDR2 is SMNVEV (reference sequence). CDR3 length equals 16 residues.

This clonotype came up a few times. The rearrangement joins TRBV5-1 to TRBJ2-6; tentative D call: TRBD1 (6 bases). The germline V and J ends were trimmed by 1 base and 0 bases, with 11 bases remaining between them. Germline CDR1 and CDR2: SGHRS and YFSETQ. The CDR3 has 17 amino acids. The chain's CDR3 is CASSLMTGNSGANVLTF. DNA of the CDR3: TGCGCCAGCAGCTTGATGACAGGAAACTCTGGGGCCAACGTCCTGACTTTC.

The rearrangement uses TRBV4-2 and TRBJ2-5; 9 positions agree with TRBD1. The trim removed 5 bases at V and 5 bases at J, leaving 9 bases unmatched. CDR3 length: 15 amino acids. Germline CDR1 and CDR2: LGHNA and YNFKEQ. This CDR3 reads CASSTRTGEMETQYF. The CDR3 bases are TGTGCCAGCAGCACTCGGACAGGGGAGATGGAGACCCAGTACTTC.

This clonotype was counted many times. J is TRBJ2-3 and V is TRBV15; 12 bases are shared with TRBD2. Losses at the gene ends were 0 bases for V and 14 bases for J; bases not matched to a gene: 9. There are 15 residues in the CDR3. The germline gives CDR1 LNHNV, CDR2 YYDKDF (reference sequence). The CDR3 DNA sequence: TGTGCCACCAGCAGAGATCACCTAGCGGGAGGGCCGACGTATTTT. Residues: CATSRDHLAGGPTYF.

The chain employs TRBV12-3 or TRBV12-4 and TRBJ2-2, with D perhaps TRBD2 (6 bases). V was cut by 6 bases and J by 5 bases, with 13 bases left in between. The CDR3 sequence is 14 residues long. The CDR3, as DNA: TGTGCCAGCAGCCTGGACTACCCAACCGGGGAGCTGTTTTTT. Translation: CASSLDYPTGELFF.

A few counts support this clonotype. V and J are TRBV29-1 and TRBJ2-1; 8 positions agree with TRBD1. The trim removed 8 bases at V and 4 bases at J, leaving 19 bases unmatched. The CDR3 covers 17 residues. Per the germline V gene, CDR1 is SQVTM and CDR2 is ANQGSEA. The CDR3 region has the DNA TGCAGCACGATTCGCCGGGCCAGGGGGCTTGGGTACAATGAGCAGTTCTTC. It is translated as CSTIRRARGLGYNEQFF.

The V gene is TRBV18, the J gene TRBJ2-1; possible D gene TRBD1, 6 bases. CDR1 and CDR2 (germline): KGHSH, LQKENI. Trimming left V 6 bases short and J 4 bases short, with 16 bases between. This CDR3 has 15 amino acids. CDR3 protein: CASSFGQLYYNEQFF. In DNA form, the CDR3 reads TGTGCCAGCTCGTTTGGACAGCTTTATTACAATGAGCAGTTCTTC.

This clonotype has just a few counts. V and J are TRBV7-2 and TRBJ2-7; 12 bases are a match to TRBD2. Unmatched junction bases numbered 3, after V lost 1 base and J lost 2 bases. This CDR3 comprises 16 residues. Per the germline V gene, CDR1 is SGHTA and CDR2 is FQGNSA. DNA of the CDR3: TGTGCCAGCAGCTTAGAAGGACTAGCGGGGCCCTACGAGCAGTACTTC. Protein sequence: CASSLEGLAGPYEQYF.

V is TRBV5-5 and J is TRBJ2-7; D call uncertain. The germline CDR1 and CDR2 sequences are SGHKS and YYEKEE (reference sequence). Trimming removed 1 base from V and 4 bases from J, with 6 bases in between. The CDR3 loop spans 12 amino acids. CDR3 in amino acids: CASSLYEYEQYF. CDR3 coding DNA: TGTGCCAGCAGCTTGTATGAGTACGAGCAGTACTTC.

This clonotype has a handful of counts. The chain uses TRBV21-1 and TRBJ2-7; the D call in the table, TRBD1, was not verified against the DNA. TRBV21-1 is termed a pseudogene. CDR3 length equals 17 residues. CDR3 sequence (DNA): TGTGCCAGCAGCAAAGAGGAGGGGGACATAGGGACCTACGAGCAGTACTTC. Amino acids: CASSKEEGDIGTYEQYF.

The CDR3 region has the DNA TGCGCCAGCAGCTTGTATTTGAGGGCAGCCTGGAGCTCCTACAATGAGCAGTTCTTC. As protein: CASSLYLRAAWSSYNEQFF. V and J are TRBV5-1 and TRBJ2-1; tentatively, D is TRBD2 (5 bases). V shed 1 base and J shed 0 bases, with 20 bases lying between them. Per germline, CDR1 SGHRS and CDR2 YFSETQ. This CDR3 region has 19 residues.

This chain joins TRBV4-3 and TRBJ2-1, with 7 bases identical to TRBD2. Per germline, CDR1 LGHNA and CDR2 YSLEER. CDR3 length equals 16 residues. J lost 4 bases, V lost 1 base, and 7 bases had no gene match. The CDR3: CASSQVIAGSYNEQFF. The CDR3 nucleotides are TGCGCCAGCAGCCAAGTAATAGCGGGTTCATACAATGAGCAGTTCTTC.

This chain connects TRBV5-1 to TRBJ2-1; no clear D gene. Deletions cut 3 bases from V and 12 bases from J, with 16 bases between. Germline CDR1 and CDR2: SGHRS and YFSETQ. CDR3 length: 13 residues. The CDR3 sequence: CASSSVIFVGQFF. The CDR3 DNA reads TGCGCCAGCAGCTCTGTAATCTTCGTAGGGCAGTTCTTC.